The 19 T cell receptor beta chains given below trace back to one sample, sequenced in a study of cytomegalovirus exposure and HLA in healthy donors. The PCR contained 60 Vbeta and 13 Jbeta primers. Libraries were prepared by immunoSEQ multiplex PCR; TCRdb keeps only in-frame clonotypes and omits some of them. The data contain under 200,000 clones, roughly three quarters of them seen just once; the ten biggest clones take up around 1.5%. Sequencing used PBMCs. The source is a man aged 55 to 70 in good health and CMV-seronegative.

About this clone: This sample includes further DNA sequences coding for the same CDR3. In DNA, the CDR3 is TGTGCCAGCAGCCTCCCGGTCCGTGACTATGGCTACACCTTC. Protein sequence: CASSLPVRDYGYTF. The chain uses TRBV5-6 and TRBJ1-2, with D unresolved. Germline loops: CDR1 SGHDT, CDR2 YYEEEE. The CDR3 is 14 residues long. The V and J ends lost 4 bases and 3 bases respectively, with 13 bases between them.

This chain links TRBV6-1 with TRBJ1-5; a possible D gene is TRBD1 (6 bases). This CDR3 is built from 14 residues. Germline lookup yields CDR1 MNHNS and CDR2 SASEGT. V was trimmed by 6 bases and J by 6 bases, leaving 15 bases between them. CDR3 sequence (DNA): TGTGCCAGCAGGCCACAGGGATCGGGTCAGCCCCAGCATTTT. It codes for CASRPQGSGQPQHF.

This clone is a singleton in its sample. The rearrangement uses TRBV5-5 and TRBJ2-5; D perhaps matches TRBD1 (5 bases). Trimming stripped 4 bases from V and 5 bases from J, with 12 bases between. The CDR3 contains 13 residues. Germline V gives CDR1 SGHKS, CDR2 YYEKEE (reference sequence). DNA for the CDR3: TGTGCCAGCAGCCGTTCAGGGCGGGAGACCCAGTACTTC. It specifies CASSRSGRETQYF.

The chain joins TRBV5-1 to TRBJ1-2; 12 bases are a match to TRBD1. The length of the CDR3 is 15 residues. Losses at the gene ends were 3 bases for V and 8 bases for J; bases not matched to a gene: 8. The V gene's germline CDR1 is SGHRS and CDR2 YFSETQ. The CDR3 sequence is CASSSSGTGGSGYTF. CDR3 DNA sequence: TGCGCCAGCAGCTCTTCCGGGACAGGGGGCAGCGGCTACACCTTC.

The CDR3 is CASSAGVTQYF. CDR3 DNA: TGTGCCAGCAGTGCCGGAGTTACGCAGTATTTT. V and J are TRBV2 and TRBJ2-3; D is ambiguous. The V gene lost 4 bases and the J gene lost 8 bases, with 7 bases spanning the gap. There are 11 residues in the CDR3. The germline CDR1 and CDR2 sequences are SNHLY and FYNNEI.

This chain joins TRBV5-5 and TRBJ1-5, with 8 positions matching TRBD1. This CDR3 spans 16 amino acids. V shed 3 bases and J 6 bases; nucleotides not matched to a gene: 11. Looked up from germline, CDR1 is SGHKS and CDR2 is YYEKEE (reference sequence). Written as DNA, the CDR3 is TGTGCCAGCAGCTGGTTCGCAGGGGGCGGGGGTCAGCCCCAGCATTTT. Translation gives CASSWFAGGGGQPQHF.

V gene TRBV28 combines with J gene TRBJ1-4; 8 bases are a match to TRBD1. The CDR3 is made up of 14 amino acids. Germline loops: CDR1 MDHEN, CDR2 SYDVKM. Trimming cost V 6 bases and J 10 bases; bases outside gene matches: 10. CDR3 sequence reads: CASSTGGGGGKLFF. CDR3 sequence (DNA): TGTGCCAGCAGCACAGGGGGAGGGGGGGGAAAACTGTTTTTT.

In DNA, the CDR3 is TGCGCCAGCAGCTTGAGAGGGACCTACGAGCAGTACTTC. Protein sequence: CASSLRGTYEQYF. The V call is TRBV5-1, the J call TRBJ2-7; D is possibly TRBD2 (5 bases). This CDR3 is 13 amino acids long. The germline V gene has CDR1 SGHRS and CDR2 YFSETQ. V gave up 1 base and J gave up 2 bases, with 7 bases separating them.

Comment on this clone: The conserved closing phenylalanine or tryptophan is absent in this CDR3, likely reflecting a read error. The rearrangement joins TRBV6-5 to TRBJ2-7; maybe TRBD1 (6 bases). Germline V lookup: CDR1 MNHEY, CDR2 SVGAGI. Trimming shortened V by 6 bases and J by 2 bases, and 14 bases separated the two germline ends. The CDR3 extends over 14 amino acids. CDR3 sequence: CASSRQDTAYEQYL. DNA of the CDR3: TGTGCCAGCAGCCGACAGGATACCGCCTACGAGCAGTACCTC.

The chain couples TRBV10-3 to TRBJ2-3; 9 bases line up with TRBD1. Trimming took 7 bases from V and 1 from J; bases not matched to a gene: 9. This CDR3 has 16 amino acids. Germline V gene lookup returns CDR1 ENHRY and CDR2 SYGVKD. This chain's CDR3 is CAITQVGDRGTDTQYF. CDR3 DNA sequence: TGTGCCATCACTCAGGTTGGGGACAGGGGCACAGATACGCAGTATTTT.

This chain uses TRBV7-2 with TRBJ2-7; 7 bases match TRBD1. In germline, CDR1 is SGHTA, CDR2 FQGNSA. The ends lost 0 bases at V and 5 bases at J; junction bases unmatched: 7. The CDR3 runs 15 residues. CDR3 sequence (DNA): TGTGCCAGCAGCTTAGCTGACAGGGTTTTGGACGAGCAGTACTTC. Translating it yields CASSLADRVLDEQYF.

This clone was seen a single time. The chain joins TRBV10-3 to TRBJ2-1; 15 bases agree with TRBD2. The length of the CDR3 is 16 residues. Germline lookup yields CDR1 ENHRY and CDR2 SYGVKD. The V and J ends lost 11 bases and 6 bases, in that order; junction bases with no gene match: 11. The CDR3 DNA follows: TGTGCCGTACTTGGGACTAGCGGGAGGAAGGCCAATGAGCAGTTCTTC. Its protein product is CAVLGTSGRKANEQFF.

This clone has just a few counts. The rearrangement links TRBV4-1 to TRBJ1-4; D remains unclear. CDR1 and CDR2 from the germline V gene are MGHRA and YSYEKL. V was pared by 1 base and J by 8 bases, with 11 bases between. The CDR3 has 14 amino acids. The CDR3 sequence: CASSQGEGQEKLFF. As DNA, the CDR3 is TGCGCCAGCAGCCAAGGAGAGGGTCAGGAAAAACTGTTTTTT.

This clone showed up just a few times. The gene calls are TRBV7-9 and TRBJ2-3; 9 bases agree with TRBD1. V lost 3 bases, J lost 1 base, and 8 bases stayed unmatched. The germline gives CDR1 SEHNR, CDR2 FQNEAQ (reference sequence). The CDR3 has 17 residues. CDR3 sequence reads: CASSLGTGREGTDTQYF. In DNA form, the CDR3 reads TGTGCCAGCAGCTTGGGGACAGGGAGAGAAGGCACAGATACGCAGTATTTT.

This chain links TRBV28 with TRBJ1-2; 10 bases fit TRBD1. V lost 11 bases, J lost 0 bases, and 3 bases stayed unmatched. The CDR3 covers 13 residues. Germline CDR1 is MDHEN and CDR2 is SYDVKM. Written as DNA, the CDR3 is TGTGCCTCTGACAGGGGGCCTAACTATGGCTACACCTTC. Protein: CASDRGPNYGYTF.

CDR3 nucleotides: TGTGCCAGCAGTGCGAAGACAGACACCGGGGAGCTGTTTTTT. Translating it yields CASSAKTDTGELFF. This chain joins TRBV6-1 and TRBJ2-2, with a weak D call TRBD1 (5 bases). Deletions cut 4 bases from V and 3 bases from J, with 9 bases between. CDR3 length: 14 amino acids. CDR1 and CDR2 from the germline V gene are MNHNS and SASEGT.

This rearrangement joins TRBV6-5 to TRBJ1-2; the D gene is possibly TRBD1 (6 bases). The CDR3 consists of 15 residues. Per the germline V gene, CDR1 is MNHEY and CDR2 is SVGAGI. The V gene lost 0 bases and the J gene lost 2 bases, with 10 bases spanning the gap. The CDR3 sequence is CASSYSLQGNYGYTF. CDR3 DNA sequence: TGTGCCAGCAGTTACTCCCTTCAGGGGAACTATGGCTACACCTTC.

This clone was detected only once. The chain recombines TRBV7-2 with TRBJ2-1, with 12 bases aligning to TRBD2. CDR1 is SGHTA, CDR2 FQGNSA, per germline. The V gene end was trimmed by 5 bases and the J gene end by 0 bases; junction bases not matched to a gene: 2. This CDR3 region has 16 residues. DNA of the CDR3: TGTGCCAGCAGCCTACTAGCGGGGGGCTCCTACAATGAGCAGTTCTTC. Encoded protein: CASSLLAGGSYNEQFF.

V gene TRBV9 combines with J gene TRBJ1-4; weak D call: TRBD1 (6 bases). The CDR3 contains 15 residues. Trimming left V 0 bases short and J 7 bases short, with 13 bases between. Germline CDR1 SGDLS, CDR2 YYNGEE. The CDR3 loop is CASSVGGGMSEKLFF. CDR3 DNA: TGTGCCAGCAGCGTAGGAGGGGGAATGAGTGAAAAACTGTTTTTT.